This T cell receptor (beta chain) is from a study of T cells in women clearing cervical HPV infection. The wider study: Control women cleared a single incident HPV16 infection within 12 months. Case blood drawn at lesion detection; control blood after infection cleared. Points from the study as a whole: Controls had more TRBV6-7 (approximately 0.16%) than cases (about 0.11%).

Germline V gives CDR1 SNHLY, CDR2 FYNNEI. CDR3 size: 14 residues. Trimming left V 3 bases short and J 0 bases short, with 6 bases between. Notes on this clone: The antigen is undetermined. The CDR3 end lies 3 residues beyond the end of the read and is filled in from the germline J gene.

Measured with immunoSEQ multiplex PCR; TCRdb has only the in-frame clones, and not every one. The table counts approximately 21,000 clones; roughly 24% lies in the top ten. V is TRBV2 and J is TRBJ1-5; possibly TRBD1 for D (6 bases). The sequencing input was blood buffy coat. The sequence derives from a woman between 18 and 69 years old with a cervical HPV16 infection that either progressed to CIN3+ or cleared (not recorded which). The CDR3 DNA, read in part, is TGTGCCAGCAGTGACAGGGGTAGCAATCAGCCC. It translates to CASSDRGSNQP. The full CDR3 protein is CASSDRGSNQPQHF.